These 27 T cell receptor beta chains were sequenced from one sample in a study of T cells in Graves' hyperthyroidism and ophthalmopathy. TCR beta CDR3 region amplification was performed from RNA transcripts. HTBI primers were the set used in a first-round RT-PCR of the TCR CDR3. TCRdb re-derived calls from the multiplex PCR reads in MiXCR, one entry per CDR3 protein. The data hold around 300,000 distinct CDR3 sequences, with approximately 16% observed a single time. The sequenced material came from blood. These receptors all stem from a woman aged 45-65 years with Graves' hyperthyroidism that later progressed to Graves' ophthalmopathy.

V and J are TRBV7-9 and TRBJ1-4; D gene unclear. The CDR3 sequence is 13 residues long. Trimming stripped 1 base from V and 5 bases from J, with 5 bases between. Germline lookup yields CDR1 SEHNR and CDR2 FQNEAQ (reference sequence). The CDR3 protein is CASSLEQNEKLFF. The CDR3 DNA sequence: TGTGCCAGCAGCTTAGAACAAAATGAAAAACTGTTTTTT.

This clonotype turned up a few times. The chain carries TRBV5-4 and TRBJ1-2; TRBD1 matches at 9 bases. The length of the CDR3 is 15 residues. With 4 bases clipped from V and 3 bases from J, the junction kept 7 bases outside the gene matches. CDR1 is SGHNT and CDR2 is YYREEE in the germline V gene (reference sequence). The CDR3 loop reads CASSSRDRADYGYTF. The DNA for the CDR3 is TGTGCCAGCAGCAGCCGGGACAGGGCTGACTATGGCTACACCTTC. The full variable domain, rest sourced from reference TRBV5-4 and TRBJ1-2, is ETGVTQSPTHLIKTRGQQVTLRCSSQSGHNTVSWYQQALGQGPQFIFQYYREEENGRGNFPPRFSGLQFPNYSSELNVNALELDDSALYLCASSSRDRADYGYTFGSGTRLTVV.

As concerns this clonotype: Just one base apart from a much larger clone, this may be a read error. The V call is TRBV5-1, the J call TRBJ2-3, with D unresolved. Germline V gene sequence: CDR1 SGHRS, CDR2 YFSETQ. The CDR3 is 14 residues long. The CDR3 DNA is TGCGCCAGCAGCTATTCTCCCCCCGCAGATACGCGGTATTTT. Encoded protein: CASSYSPPADTRYF.

The chain is built from TRBV19 and TRBJ1-5; tentative D call: TRBD1 (6 bases). This CDR3 is 14 amino acids long. Looked up from germline, CDR1 is LNHDA and CDR2 is SQIVND (reference sequence). V lost 3 bases and J lost 7, with 13 bases in between. The CDR3 region is CASSILGGGQPQHF. CDR3 coding DNA: TGTGCCAGTAGTATCTTAGGGGGAGGACAGCCCCAGCATTTT. Variable domain in full (rest from reference TRBV19 and TRBJ1-5): DGGITQSPKYLFRKEGQNVTLSCEQNLNHDAMYWYRQDPGQGLRLIYYSQIVNDFQKGDIAEGYSVSREKKESFPLTVTSAQKNPTAFYLCASSILGGGQPQHFGDGTRLSIL.

There are many counts of this clonotype. This chain links TRBV11-3 with TRBJ1-1; D perhaps matches TRBD1 (5 bases). Trimming shortened V by 5 bases and J by 8 bases, and 15 bases separated the two germline ends. This CDR3 has 13 amino acids. In germline, CDR1 is SGHNT, CDR2 YENEEA. CDR3 sequence: CASSKGFFGEAFF. In DNA form, the CDR3 reads TGTGCCAGCAGCAAGGGGTTCTTTGGGGAAGCTTTCTTT.

In its sample, this clonotype was seen a few times. The chain uses TRBV27 and TRBJ1-2, with D possibly being TRBD1 (5 bases). This CDR3 comprises 14 residues. The ends were cut back, 0 bases at V and 4 bases at J, with 9 bases in the middle. Germline V CDR1 and CDR2: MNHEY, SMNVEV (reference sequence). CDR3 sequence reads: CASSLSGQGYGYTF. CDR3 coding DNA: TGTGCCAGCAGTTTATCAGGGCAGGGCTATGGCTACACCTTC.

This clonotype was recorded many times. The chain combines TRBV2 with TRBJ2-7; a possible D gene is TRBD2 (5 bases). The germline V gene has CDR1 SNHLY and CDR2 FYNNEI. This CDR3 comprises 13 residues. Between the trimmed V and J ends, which lost 7 bases and 3 bases, there was a span of 13 bases. The CDR3 sequence: CASNRLQYYEQYF. The CDR3 DNA reads TGTGCCAGCAATAGACTACAGTACTACGAGCAGTACTTC. The full variable domain, its missing parts supplied by reference TRBV2 and TRBJ2-7, is EPEVTQTPSHQVTQMGQEVILRCVPISNHLYFYWYRQILGQKVEFLVSFYNNEISEKSEIFDDQFSVERPDGSNFTLKIRSTKLEDSAMYFCASNRLQYYEQYFGPGTRLTVT.

This clonotype was detected ten times or more. One end of the junction is discordant with germline, which a read error may explain. V usage is TRBV7-7 and J usage is TRBJ2-5, with 9 bases that match TRBD1. The CDR3 length is 14 residues. The V gene's germline CDR1 is SSHAT and CDR2 FNYEAQ (reference sequence). The CDR3 DNA is TGTGCTAGCAGCTTTGGACAGGGGCAAGAGACCCAGTACTTC. Translated, it gives CASSFGQGQETQYF. Supplemented by reference TRBV7-7 and TRBJ2-5, the full variable domain reads GAGVSQSPRYKVTKRGQDVTLRCDPISSHATLYWYQQALGQGPEFLTYFNYEAQPDKSGLPSDRFSAERPEGSISTLTIQRTEQRDSAMYRCASSFGQGQETQYFGPGTRLLVL.

This clonotype was recorded at least ten times. CDR3 nucleotide sequence: TGTGCCAGCAGCCAAGACCCGGGACTAGCGGGAGTGGGGGCAGAGACCCAGTACTTC. Its translation: CASSQDPGLAGVGAETQYF. The V call is TRBV3-1, the J call TRBJ2-5; TRBD2 agrees at 14 bases. This CDR3 spans 19 amino acids. J gave up 4 bases and V 0 bases, and 10 bases lay outside the gene matches. The germline gives CDR1 LGHDT, CDR2 YNNKEL (reference sequence).

This clonotype was picked up a small number of times. The chain recombines TRBV4-1 with TRBJ2-7; D gene uncertain. V was cut by 0 bases and J by 2 bases, with 11 bases left in between. The CDR3 covers 15 residues. Per germline, CDR1 MGHRA and CDR2 YSYEKL. CDR3 amino acids: CASSQEFDGPYEQYF. CDR3 bases: TGCGCCAGCAGCCAAGAATTCGATGGTCCCTACGAGCAGTACTTC.

This clonotype has at least ten counts. V is TRBV12-3 or TRBV12-4 and J is TRBJ2-7; D may be TRBD1 or TRBD2 (5 bases each). Trimming took 1 base from V and 7 from J, leaving 11 bases between them. CDR3 length: 13 residues. The CDR3 loop reads CASSLDRSGEQYF. CDR3 in DNA: TGTGCCAGCAGTTTAGACAGGTCGGGGGAGCAGTACTTC.

This clonotype was counted at least ten times. V is TRBV30 and J is TRBJ1-2; unclear D gene. V gave up 3 bases and J gave up 0 bases, with 11 bases separating them. Germline V gene lookup returns CDR1 GTSNPN and CDR2 SVGIG (reference sequence). CDR3 length: 14 amino acids. The CDR3 bases are TGTGCCTGGAGCCTCGGTGGGGCTAACTATGGCTACACCTTC. Its translation: CAWSLGGANYGYTF.

This chain joins TRBV20-1 and TRBJ2-1; D possibly corresponds to TRBD2 (6 bases). The germline V and J ends were trimmed by 6 bases and 10 bases, with 28 bases remaining between them. In germline, CDR1 is DFQATT, CDR2 SNEGSKA (reference sequence). The length of the CDR3 is 16 residues. The CDR3 reads CSARGYPGVARGEQFF. CDR3 nucleotide sequence: TGCAGTGCCCGAGGCTATCCTGGAGTCGCTCGGGGGGAGCAGTTCTTC.

This clonotype showed up many times. This rearrangement joins TRBV19 to TRBJ2-1; 7 nucleotides match TRBD1. CDR1 is LNHDA, CDR2 SQIVND, per germline (reference sequence). This CDR3 region has 14 residues. V was clipped by 6 bases and J by 3 bases; unmatched bases: 5. The CDR3 DNA follows: TGTGCCAGTAGGTTAGGGGGCAACTACAATGAGCAGTTCTTC. Protein product: CASRLGGNYNEQFF.

This clonotype occurred many times. The genes are TRBV5-1 and TRBJ2-7, with 9 bases matching TRBD1. The CDR3 is made up of 15 amino acids. The trim removed 1 base at V and 3 bases at J, leaving 5 bases unmatched. Germline lookup yields CDR1 SGHRS and CDR2 YFSETQ. In DNA, the CDR3 is TGCGCCAGCAGCTTGCAGGACAGGGGCTTCTACGAGCAGTACTTC. This gives the protein CASSLQDRGFYEQYF. Complete variable domain (other parts from reference TRBV5-1 and TRBJ2-7): KAGVTQTPRYLIKTRGQQVTLSCSPISGHRSVSWYQQTPGQGLQFLFEYFSETQRNKGNFPGRFSGRQFSNSRSEMNVSTLELGDSALYLCASSLQDRGFYEQYFGPGTRLTVT.

This clonotype was recorded many times. The chain links TRBV6-1 to TRBJ1-5, with 7 positions matching TRBD1. Germline CDR1 reads MNHNS; CDR2 reads SASEGT. The CDR3 spans 15 residues. With V trimmed by 5 bases and J by 1 base, 5 bases remained unmatched. The CDR3 sequence is CASSFRGQSNQPQHF. The CDR3 region has the DNA TGTGCCAGCAGTTTTAGGGGGCAAAGCAATCAGCCCCAGCATTTT.

The chain has TRBV14 and TRBJ2-1; 12 bases are shared with TRBD2. The germline V gene has CDR1 SGHDN and CDR2 FVKESK. CDR3 length: 17 amino acids. V gave up 0 bases and J gave up 8 bases; unmatched junction bases: 8. The CDR3: CASSQDRLAGVLDEQFF. The CDR3, as DNA: TGTGCCAGCAGCCAAGATCGACTAGCGGGAGTGTTGGATGAGCAGTTCTTC.

A note on this clonotype: A much larger clone sits a single nucleotide away, making a read error possible. Since no conserved phenylalanine or tryptophan closes the CDR3, a read error is the likely cause. V and J are TRBV5-1 and TRBJ2-7; 9 bases are a match to TRBD1. V dropped 5 bases and J dropped 5; count of bases not matched to a gene: 8. This CDR3 has 14 residues. Germline lookup yields CDR1 SGHRS and CDR2 YFSETQ. The CDR3 here is CASSFGQGSNEQYS. The CDR3 bases are TGCGCCAGCAGTTTTGGACAGGGGAGCAACGAGCAGTACTCC.

The chain carries TRBV10-3 and TRBJ1-3; D perhaps matches TRBD1 (5 bases). This CDR3 contains 19 residues. Germline V gives CDR1 ENHRY, CDR2 SYGVKD. With 1 base removed from V and 4 bases from J, the gap between germline ends came to 23 bases. CDR3 nucleotide sequence: TGTGCCATCAGTGAGTTTGGGGGTGGAGGACTCCGGCGGGGAAACACCATATATTTT. It codes for CAISEFGGGGLRRGNTIYF.

Many counts were recorded for this clonotype. This CDR3 is CSARDSSYEQYF. The DNA of the CDR3 is TGCAGTGCTAGAGACAGCTCCTACGAGCAGTACTTC. The V gene is TRBV20-1, the J gene TRBJ2-7; D unresolved. V was pared by 0 bases and J by 0 bases, with 3 bases between. Germline assignment: CDR1 DFQATT and CDR2 SNEGSKA (reference sequence). The CDR3 runs to 12 residues.

The table lists this clonotype with many counts. The chain recombines TRBV7-9 with TRBJ1-2; D may be TRBD1 (6 bases). V was cut by 5 bases and J by 6 bases, with 13 bases left in between. From germline, CDR1 is SEHNR and CDR2 FQNEAQ (reference sequence). The CDR3 runs to 13 residues. The CDR3 reads CASSVGQGNGYTF. CDR3 bases: TGTGCCAGCAGCGTCGGCCAGGGGAATGGCTACACCTTC.

This chain joins TRBV24-1 and TRBJ2-1, with D perhaps assigned TRBD1 or TRBD2 (5 bases each). The CDR3 runs 15 residues. Germline CDR1 reads KGHDR; CDR2 reads SFDVKD. Between the trimmed V and J ends, which lost 5 bases and 0 bases, there was a span of 10 bases. Here the CDR3 reads CATSGAGSSYNEQFF. CDR3 nucleotides: TGTGCCACCAGTGGGGCAGGGAGCTCCTACAATGAGCAGTTCTTC.

The gene calls are TRBV7-8 and TRBJ2-1, with a possible D match to TRBD2 (6 bases). Trimming removed 4 bases at V and 8 bases at J, with 18 bases between. The CDR3 runs 15 residues. Germline CDR1 SGHVS, CDR2 FQNEAQ. The DNA of the CDR3 is TGTGCCAGCAGCTCTCTTAGCGGTTTAACCCATGAGCAGTTCTTC. This translates into CASSSLSGLTHEQFF.

This clonotype was seen ten or more times. DNA of the CDR3: TGTGCCAGCAGTTTAGATCGGGGAAATGAAAAACTGTTTTTT. It is translated as CASSLDRGNEKLFF. This chain links TRBV28 with TRBJ1-4; D unclear. The germline V and J ends were trimmed by 2 bases and 5 bases, with 9 bases remaining between them. Germline V gene lookup returns CDR1 MDHEN and CDR2 SYDVKM. The CDR3 loop spans 14 amino acids. The whole variable domain, remainder taken from reference TRBV28 and TRBJ1-4, is DVKVTQSSRYLVKRTGEKVFLECVQDMDHENMFWYRQDPGLGLRLIYFSYDVKMKEKGDIPEGYSVSREKKERFSLILESASTNQTSMYLCASSLDRGNEKLFFGSGTQLSVL.

The J gene is TRBJ2-5, the V gene TRBV29-1, with 9 bases matching TRBD2. The CDR3 covers 13 residues. V shed 7 bases and J 11 bases; nucleotides not matched to a gene: 14. Germline CDR1 reads SQVTM; CDR2 reads ANQGSEA. The CDR3 region is CSANPDSGRVQYF. Written as DNA, the CDR3 is TGCAGCGCTAACCCGGATAGCGGGAGAGTACAGTACTTC.

This chain links TRBV2 with TRBJ1-6; tentatively, D is TRBD1 (6 bases). The CDR3 runs 15 residues. The germline V gene encodes CDR1 SNHLY and CDR2 FYNNEI. V lost 2 bases and J lost 10, with 15 bases in between. CDR3 amino acids: CASSESGGAGSPLHF. In DNA form, the CDR3 reads TGTGCCAGCAGTGAATCTGGGGGCGCGGGGTCACCCCTCCACTTT.

This clonotype appeared a few times. The chain joins TRBV4-2 to TRBJ2-7; either TRBD1 or TRBD2 may fit D (5 bases each). This CDR3 has 19 residues. The germline V gene encodes CDR1 LGHNA and CDR2 YNFKEQ. V lost 0 bases and J lost 1, with 22 bases in between. The CDR3 sequence is CASSQDESLTARGSYEQYF. CDR3 DNA: TGTGCCAGCAGCCAAGATGAAAGTCTGACAGCGCGAGGGTCCTACGAGCAGTACTTC.